The 20 T cell receptor beta chains reported below all come from one sample, sequenced in a study of OX40 agonist ivuxolimab in advanced cancers. Using immunoSEQ multiplex PCR, the repertoire was profiled, and TCRdb retains in-frame clones only, with some absent. The repertoire includes some 77,000 clones, 88% of them detected once, and 2.5% to 3% sits in the top ten. The sample in question was CD4+ or CD8+ T cells sorted from blood, obtained in a trial of the OX40 agonist ivuxolimab. The receptors derive from an adult with an advanced solid tumor such as melanoma, head and neck, liver or kidney cancer.

V and J are TRBV11-2 and TRBJ2-6; D unresolved. The germline V gene encodes CDR1 SGHAT and CDR2 FQNNGV. The CDR3 contains 14 residues. V dropped 4 bases and J dropped 0 bases, with 4 bases sitting between them. The CDR3 here is CASSSISGANVLTF. The DNA of the CDR3 is TGTGCCAGCAGCTCAATCTCTGGGGCCAACGTCCTGACTTTC. Full variable domain (rest looked up from reference TRBV11-2 and TRBJ2-6): EAGVAQSPRYKIIEKRQSVAFWCNPISGHATLYWYQQILGQGPKLLIQFQNNGVVDDSQLPKDRFSAERLKGVDSTLKIQPAKLEDSAVYLCASSSISGANVLTFGAGSRLTVL.

The CDR3 DNA reads as TGTGCCAGCAGTGTGGAATATAGCAATCAGCCCCAGCATTTT. Its protein is CASSVEYSNQPQHF. The chain is built from TRBV2 and TRBJ1-5; D not certain. Deletions cut 4 bases from V and 0 bases from J, with 7 bases between. Per the germline V gene, CDR1 is SNHLY and CDR2 is FYNNEI. CDR3 size: 14 residues.

This clone was seen once. The CDR3 reads CASSLGTGWGYSNQPQHF. The CDR3 region has the DNA TGTGCCAGCAGTTTAGGGACAGGGTGGGGATATAGCAATCAGCCCCAGCATTTT. The chain is built from TRBV28 and TRBJ1-5, with 9 bases matching TRBD1. The junction had 8 bases not matched to a gene; V was cut back by 2 bases and J by 0 bases. In germline, CDR1 is MDHEN, CDR2 SYDVKM. The CDR3 sequence is 18 residues long.

This clone was found a few times. The chain employs TRBV28 and TRBJ1-2; TRBD1 aligns across 7 bases. The germline V gene has CDR1 MDHEN and CDR2 SYDVKM. The CDR3 loop spans 14 amino acids. V was clipped by 3 bases and J by 9 bases; unmatched bases: 10. Here the CDR3 DNA reads TGTGCCAGCAGTTTGGCGCAGGGGGATCGCCGCTACACCTTC. Amino acids: CASSLAQGDRRYTF.

In DNA, the CDR3 is TGCGCCAGCAGCTTGGAGACCCCTGACACCGGGGAGCTGTTTTTT. Translating it yields CASSLETPDTGELFF. This rearrangement joins TRBV5-1 to TRBJ2-2; no firm D call. V dropped 0 bases and J dropped 3 bases, with 9 bases sitting between them. This CDR3 comprises 15 residues. Germline assignment: CDR1 SGHRS and CDR2 YFSETQ.

The gene calls are TRBV9 and TRBJ1-2; no reliable D call. Germline CDR1 and CDR2: SGDLS and YYNGEE. The V end was cut by 2 bases, the J end by 4 bases, with 15 bases between. The CDR3 has 15 amino acids. The CDR3 DNA is TGTGCCAGCAGCGTGGGAGACCCATGGGGCTATGGCTACACCTTC. It yields the protein CASSVGDPWGYGYTF.

The chain couples TRBV19 to TRBJ1-5; no definite D call. V was pared by 7 bases and J by 11 bases, with 18 bases between. This CDR3 has 13 amino acids. From germline, CDR1 is LNHDA and CDR2 SQIVND (reference sequence). This CDR3 is CASTPTPAASQHF. DNA of the CDR3: TGTGCCAGTACCCCGACCCCCGCGGCGTCCCAGCATTTT. Variable domain in full (rest from reference TRBV19 and TRBJ1-5): DGGITQSPKYLFRKEGQNVTLSCEQNLNHDAMYWYRQDPGQGLRLIYYSQIVNDFQKGDIAEGYSVSREKKESFPLTVTSAQKNPTAFYLCASTPTPAASQHFGDGTRLSIL.

V usage is TRBV27 and J usage is TRBJ2-3; 10 bases agree with TRBD2. Looked up from germline, CDR1 is MNHEY and CDR2 is SMNVEV (reference sequence). The CDR3 loop spans 16 amino acids. Germline trimming cut 4 bases from V and 6 bases from J; bases unmatched to any gene: 10. CDR3 nucleotide sequence: TGTGCCAGCAGTTCTGTTGGTAGCGGGAGGTGGGATACGCAGTATTTT. Amino acids: CASSSVGSGRWDTQYF.

The chain links TRBV19 to TRBJ2-2; D is uncertain. V gave up 1 base and J gave up 6 bases, with 12 bases separating them. The CDR3 spans 15 residues. CDR1 and CDR2 (germline): LNHDA, SQIVND (reference sequence). DNA of the CDR3: TGTGCCAGTAGTATAGGGTACACGCCGCCCGGGGAGCTGTTTTTT. The encoded protein is CASSIGYTPPGELFF.

J is TRBJ2-7 and V is TRBV6-1, with 8 bases that match TRBD1. After removal of 5 bases from V and 2 bases from J, the junction contained 5 bases not matched to a gene. Looked up from germline, CDR1 is MNHNS and CDR2 is SASEGT. The CDR3 is made up of 14 amino acids. The CDR3 DNA sequence: TGTGCCAGCAGTCCCCCACAGGGGGCCTACGAGCAGTACTTC. Amino acids: CASSPPQGAYEQYF.

V gene TRBV28 combines with J gene TRBJ1-1, with 7 bases fitting TRBD1. Germline CDR1 reads MDHEN; CDR2 reads SYDVKM. Trimming took 4 bases from V and 5 from J; bases not matched to a gene: 7. The CDR3 contains 14 residues. CDR3 amino acids: CASSSYRGRTEAFF. The CDR3 DNA follows: TGTGCCAGCAGTTCGTACAGGGGTAGGACTGAAGCTTTCTTT.

The chain recombines TRBV18 with TRBJ1-1; a weak D match, TRBD1 (5 bases). Trimming shortened V by 3 bases and J by 0 bases, and 11 bases separated the two germline ends. Germline-derived CDR1 and CDR2 are KGHSH and LQKENI. This CDR3 is 15 amino acids long. This CDR3 is CASSPDTLVNTEAFF. CDR3 nucleotides: TGTGCCAGCTCACCGGACACCTTGGTGAACACTGAAGCTTTCTTT.

The genes are TRBV28 and TRBJ1-2; D gene uncertain. The CDR3 sequence is 15 residues long. Trimming removed 6 bases from V and 7 bases from J, with 21 bases in between. CDR1 is MDHEN and CDR2 is SYDVKM in the germline V gene. For the CDR3, the DNA is TGTGCCAGCAGGAGGACGGGTCTCGGATTCTCTGGCTACACCTTC. This codes for CASRRTGLGFSGYTF.

This rearrangement joins TRBV10-1 to TRBJ2-2, with 10 bases identical to TRBD2. V lost 0 bases to trimming and J lost 4 bases; unmatched junction nucleotides: 5. Germline V CDR1 and CDR2: WNHNN, SYGVQD (reference sequence). The CDR3 loop spans 17 amino acids. The CDR3 spells CASSESGLADSTGELFF. The CDR3 coding sequence is TGCGCCAGCAGTGAGTCAGGACTAGCGGACTCCACCGGGGAGCTGTTTTTT.

V usage is TRBV25-1 and J usage is TRBJ1-2, with TRBD1 matching over 10 bases. Germline assignment: CDR1 MGHDK and CDR2 SYGVNS. The CDR3 covers 16 residues. Germline trimming cut 9 bases from V and 4 bases from J; bases unmatched to any gene: 14. The CDR3: CARIRDRGRRGYGYTF. The CDR3, as DNA: TGTGCCAGAATCCGGGACAGGGGTAGGCGAGGCTATGGCTACACCTTC.

The V and J genes are TRBV27 and TRBJ2-7, with a tentative D call TRBD2 (5 bases). Germline V CDR1 and CDR2: MNHEY, SMNVEV (reference sequence). V lost 4 bases to trimming and J lost 0 bases, with 22 bases between them. This CDR3 comprises 18 residues. The CDR3 bases are TGTGCCAGCAGTTCCTCGGGATTCGTCCCGAGTAGCTCCTACGAGCAGTACTTC. Its protein is CASSSSGFVPSSSYEQYF.

This clone came up once. The CDR3 nucleotides read TGTGCCAGCAGAGAAACAAATAACTATGGCTACACCTTC. Its translation: CASRETNNYGYTF. The rearrangement links TRBV25-1 to TRBJ1-2, with unresolved D. Germline loops: CDR1 MGHDK, CDR2 SYGVNS. The CDR3 is 13 amino acids. With 6 bases removed from V and 1 base from J, the gap between germline ends came to 9 bases.

This chain joins TRBV7-8 and TRBJ2-1; D perhaps matches TRBD2 (5 bases). Germline V gives CDR1 SGHVS, CDR2 FQNEAQ. The V end was cut by 1 base, the J end by 5 bases, with 12 bases between. CDR3 length equals 15 residues. CDR3 sequence reads: CASSLVGGSDNEQFF. Written as DNA, the CDR3 is TGTGCCAGCAGCTTAGTTGGTGGGAGTGACAATGAGCAGTTCTTC.

The chain carries TRBV5-1 and TRBJ2-6, with a tentative D call TRBD1 (5 bases). Germline CDR1 SGHRS, CDR2 YFSETQ. CDR3 length: 16 residues. Trimming stripped 6 bases from V and 0 bases from J, with 13 bases between. In DNA, the CDR3 is TGCGCCAGCACCCTAGACAGTTTCTCTGGGGCCAACGTCCTGACTTTC. This codes for CASTLDSFSGANVLTF.

The gene calls are TRBV2 and TRBJ1-6; possibly TRBD1 for D (5 bases). The length of the CDR3 is 13 residues. Germline V lookup: CDR1 SNHLY, CDR2 FYNNEI. V dropped 6 bases and J dropped 4 bases, with 7 bases sitting between them. CDR3 loop: CASREGYNSPLHF. As DNA, the CDR3 is TGTGCCAGCAGGGAGGGGTATAATTCACCCCTCCACTTT. Full variable domain (missing parts from reference TRBV2 and TRBJ1-6): EPEVTQTPSHQVTQMGQEVILRCVPISNHLYFYWYRQILGQKVEFLVSFYNNEISEKSEIFDDQFSVERPDGSNFTLKIRSTKLEDSAMYFCASREGYNSPLHFGNGTRLTVT.